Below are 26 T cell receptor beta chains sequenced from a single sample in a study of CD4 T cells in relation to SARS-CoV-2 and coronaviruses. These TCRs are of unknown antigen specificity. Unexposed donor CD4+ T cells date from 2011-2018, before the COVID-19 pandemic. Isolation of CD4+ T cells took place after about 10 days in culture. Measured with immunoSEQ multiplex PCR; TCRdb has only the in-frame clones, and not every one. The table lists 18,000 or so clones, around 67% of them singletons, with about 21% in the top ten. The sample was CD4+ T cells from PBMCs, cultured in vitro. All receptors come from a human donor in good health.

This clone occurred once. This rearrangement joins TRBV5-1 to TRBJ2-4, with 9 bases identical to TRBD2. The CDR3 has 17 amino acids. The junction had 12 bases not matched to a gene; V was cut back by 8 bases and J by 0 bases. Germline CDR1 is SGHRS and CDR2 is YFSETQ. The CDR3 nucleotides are TGCGCCAGTACCCGGGCGGGGGGGGCGAGAGCCAAAAACATTCAGTACTTC. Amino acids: CASTRAGGARAKNIQYF.

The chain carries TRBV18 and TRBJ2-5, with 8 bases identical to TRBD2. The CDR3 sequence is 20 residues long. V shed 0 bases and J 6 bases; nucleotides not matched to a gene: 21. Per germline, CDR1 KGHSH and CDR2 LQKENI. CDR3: CASSPPLFGSQRGFIQTQYF. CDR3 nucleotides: TGTGCCAGCTCACCACCCCTCTTTGGTAGCCAGCGGGGGTTTATACAGACCCAGTACTTC.

As DNA, the CDR3 is TGTGCCAGCTCCCTGGGGAGGTCAGGGGATGAAAAACTGTTTTTT. This translates into CASSLGRSGDEKLFF. The rearrangement joins TRBV2 to TRBJ1-4, with TRBD1 as a possible D gene (6 bases). This CDR3 has 15 residues. Trimming stripped 8 bases from V and 6 bases from J, with 19 bases between. CDR1 SNHLY and CDR2 FYNNEI come from the germline V gene.

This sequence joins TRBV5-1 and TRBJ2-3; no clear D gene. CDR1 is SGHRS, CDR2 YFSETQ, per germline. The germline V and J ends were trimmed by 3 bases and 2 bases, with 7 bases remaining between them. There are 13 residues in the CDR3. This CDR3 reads CASSSMPTDTQYF. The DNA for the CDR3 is TGCGCCAGCAGCTCTATGCCCACAGATACGCAGTATTTT.

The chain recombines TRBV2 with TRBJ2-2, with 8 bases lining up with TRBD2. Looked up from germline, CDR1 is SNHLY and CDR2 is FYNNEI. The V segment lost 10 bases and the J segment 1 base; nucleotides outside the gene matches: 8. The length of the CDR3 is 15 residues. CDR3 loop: CATSGAGGNTGELFF. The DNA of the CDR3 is TGTGCCACCTCTGGGGCGGGGGGGAACACCGGGGAGCTGTTTTTT.

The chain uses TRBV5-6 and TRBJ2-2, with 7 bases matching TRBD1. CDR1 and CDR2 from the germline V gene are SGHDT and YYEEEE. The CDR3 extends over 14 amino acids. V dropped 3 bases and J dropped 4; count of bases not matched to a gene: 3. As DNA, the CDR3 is TGTGCCAGCAGCTATCCAGGGGGCACCGGGGAGCTGTTTTTT. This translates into CASSYPGGTGELFF.

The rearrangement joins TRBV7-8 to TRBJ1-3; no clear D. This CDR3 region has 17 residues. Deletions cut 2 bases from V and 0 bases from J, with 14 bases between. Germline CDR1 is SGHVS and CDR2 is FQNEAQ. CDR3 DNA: TGTGCCAGCAGCTTAAAGGCGGCAGAGAGCTCTGGAAACACCATATATTTT. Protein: CASSLKAAESSGNTIYF. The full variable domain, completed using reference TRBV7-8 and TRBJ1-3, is GAGVSQSPRYKVAKRGQDVALRCDPISGHVSLFWYQQALGQGPEFLTYFQNEAQLDKSGLPSDRFFAERPEGSVSTLKIQRTQQEDSAVYLCASSLKAAESSGNTIYFGEGSWLTVV.

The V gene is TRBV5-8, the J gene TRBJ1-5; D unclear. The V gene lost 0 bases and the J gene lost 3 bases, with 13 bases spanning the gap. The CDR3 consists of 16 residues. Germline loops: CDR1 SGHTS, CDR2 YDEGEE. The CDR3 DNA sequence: TGTGCCAGCAGCTTGGGAACCCACTCCAACAATCAGCCCCAGCATTTT. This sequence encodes CASSLGTHSNNQPQHF.

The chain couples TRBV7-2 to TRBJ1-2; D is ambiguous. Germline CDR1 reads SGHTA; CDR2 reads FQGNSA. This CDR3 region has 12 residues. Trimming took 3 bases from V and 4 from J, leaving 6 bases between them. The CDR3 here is CASSLQVYGYTF. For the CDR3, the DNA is TGTGCCAGCAGCTTGCAAGTCTATGGCTACACCTTC.

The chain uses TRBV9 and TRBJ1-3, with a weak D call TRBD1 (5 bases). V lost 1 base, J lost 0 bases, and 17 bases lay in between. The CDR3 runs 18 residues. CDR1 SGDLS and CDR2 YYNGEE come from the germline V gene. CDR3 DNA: TGTGCCAGCAGCGTACTCGGGGAGGGGCGATTCTCTGGAAACACCATATATTTT. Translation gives CASSVLGEGRFSGNTIYF.

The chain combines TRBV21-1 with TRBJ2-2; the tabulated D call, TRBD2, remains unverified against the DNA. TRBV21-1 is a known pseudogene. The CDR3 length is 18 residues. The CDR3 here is CASSKIGTSGANTGELFF. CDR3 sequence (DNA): TGTGCCAGCAGCAAGATCGGGACTAGCGGGGCGAACACCGGGGAGCTGTTTTTT.

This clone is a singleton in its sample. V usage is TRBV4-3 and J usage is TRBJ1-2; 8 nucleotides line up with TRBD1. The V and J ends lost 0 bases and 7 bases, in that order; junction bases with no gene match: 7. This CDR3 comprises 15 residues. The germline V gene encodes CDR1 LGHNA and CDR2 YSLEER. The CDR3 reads CASSQESRTGSGYTF. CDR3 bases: TGCGCCAGCAGCCAAGAATCGAGGACAGGGTCTGGCTACACCTTC.

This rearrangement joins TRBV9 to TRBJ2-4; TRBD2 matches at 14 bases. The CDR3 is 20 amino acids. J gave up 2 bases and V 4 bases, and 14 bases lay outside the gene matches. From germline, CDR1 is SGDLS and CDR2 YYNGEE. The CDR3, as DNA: TGTGCCAGCAGCCCGGGACTAGCGGGGGCCTTCTGGACCCCCAAAAACATTCAGTACTTC. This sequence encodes CASSPGLAGAFWTPKNIQYF.

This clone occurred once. CDR3 protein: CASSQSHPRTANTEAFF. In DNA, the CDR3 is TGTGCCAGCAGCCAATCCCACCCCCGGACGGCGAACACTGAAGCTTTCTTT. The rearrangement uses TRBV16 and TRBJ1-1; D call uncertain. Trimming took off 0 bases at V and 1 base at J, with 15 bases between the two ends. The germline V gene encodes CDR1 KGHSY and CDR2 FQNENV. CDR3 length: 17 residues.

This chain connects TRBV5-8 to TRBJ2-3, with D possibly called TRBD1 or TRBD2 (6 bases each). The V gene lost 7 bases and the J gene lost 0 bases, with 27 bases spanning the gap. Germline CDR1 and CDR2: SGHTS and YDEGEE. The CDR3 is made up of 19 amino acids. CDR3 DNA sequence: TGTGCCAGCGACGGGGGCGGTACCCTTCCAGTACTTAGCACAGATACGCAGTATTTT. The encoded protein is CASDGGGTLPVLSTDTQYF.

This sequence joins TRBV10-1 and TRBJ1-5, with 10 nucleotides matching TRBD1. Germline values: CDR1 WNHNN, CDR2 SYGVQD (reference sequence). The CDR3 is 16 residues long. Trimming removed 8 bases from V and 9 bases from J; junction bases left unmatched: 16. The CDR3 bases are TGCGCCAGCCCCCCTCCCGGGACAGGGGCTGCCCGGCCCCAGCATTTT. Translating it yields CASPPPGTGAARPQHF.

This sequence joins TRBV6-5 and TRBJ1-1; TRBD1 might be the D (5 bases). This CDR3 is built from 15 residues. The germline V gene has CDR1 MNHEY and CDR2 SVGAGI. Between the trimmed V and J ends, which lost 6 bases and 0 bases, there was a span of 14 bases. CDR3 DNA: TGTGCCAGCAGCCTCCAGACAGCCATGAACACTGAAGCTTTCTTT. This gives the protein CASSLQTAMNTEAFF.

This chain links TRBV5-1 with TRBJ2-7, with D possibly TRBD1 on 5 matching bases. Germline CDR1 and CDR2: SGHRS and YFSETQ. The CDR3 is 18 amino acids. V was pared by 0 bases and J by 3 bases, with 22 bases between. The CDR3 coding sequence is TGCGCCAGCAGCTTGGCCTGGGGTCGGAAGGACACGGGCTACGAGCAGTACTTC. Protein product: CASSLAWGRKDTGYEQYF.

This CDR3 reads CASSYSWGQGRNGYTF. DNA for the CDR3: TGTGCCAGCAGTTACTCGTGGGGACAGGGGAGGAATGGCTACACCTTC. The V gene is TRBV6-2 or TRBV6-3, the J gene TRBJ1-2, with 10 bases matching TRBD1. Germline assignment: CDR1 MNHEY and CDR2 SVGEGT. There are 16 residues in the CDR3. J lost 6 bases, V lost 0 bases, and 7 bases had no gene match.

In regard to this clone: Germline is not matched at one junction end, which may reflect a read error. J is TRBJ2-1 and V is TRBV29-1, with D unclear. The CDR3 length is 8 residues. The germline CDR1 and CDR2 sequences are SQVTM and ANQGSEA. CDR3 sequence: CSVEGQFF. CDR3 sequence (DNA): TGCAGCGTCGAAGGGCAGTTCTTC.

CDR3 loop: CASSQDQDFNTDTQYF. CDR3 nucleotides: TGCGCCAGCAGCCAAGATCAAGACTTCAACACAGATACGCAGTATTTT. The chain has TRBV4-3 and TRBJ2-3; no firm D call. Germline CDR1 reads LGHNA; CDR2 reads YSLEER. Trimming left V 0 bases short and J 2 bases short, with 12 bases between. CDR3 length: 16 amino acids.

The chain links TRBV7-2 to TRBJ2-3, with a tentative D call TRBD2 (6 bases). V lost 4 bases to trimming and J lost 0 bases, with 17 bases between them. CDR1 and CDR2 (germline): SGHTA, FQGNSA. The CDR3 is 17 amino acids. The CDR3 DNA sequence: TGTGCCAGCAGCTCCGTACTGGTACGGGGGAGCACAGATACGCAGTATTTT. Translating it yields CASSSVLVRGSTDTQYF.

The CDR3 is CASSLVGVESGELFF. CDR3 sequence (DNA): TGCGCCAGCAGCTTGGTAGGGGTCGAGTCCGGGGAGCTGTTTTTT. V is TRBV5-1 and J is TRBJ2-2; perhaps TRBD1 as D (5 bases). Trimming cost V 0 bases and J 6 bases, with 12 bases left between them. Germline V gene sequence: CDR1 SGHRS, CDR2 YFSETQ. The CDR3 runs 15 residues.

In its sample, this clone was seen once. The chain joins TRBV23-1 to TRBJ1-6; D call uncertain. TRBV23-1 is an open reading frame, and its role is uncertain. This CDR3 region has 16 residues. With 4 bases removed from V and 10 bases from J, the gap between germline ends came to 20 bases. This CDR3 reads CASSLARIFKSSPLHF. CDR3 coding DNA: TGCGCCAGCAGTCTCGCGCGGATATTTAAAAGCTCACCCCTCCACTTT.

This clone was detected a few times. In nucleotides, the CDR3 is TGCGCCAGCAGCCGGGAGTACGAAAAACTGTTTTTT. It yields the protein CASSREYEKLFF. The chain is built from TRBV4-1 and TRBJ1-4, with D unresolved. Germline V gene sequence: CDR1 MGHRA, CDR2 YSYEKL. V lost 4 bases and J 8 bases, leaving 8 bases between the germline ends. The CDR3 consists of 12 residues.

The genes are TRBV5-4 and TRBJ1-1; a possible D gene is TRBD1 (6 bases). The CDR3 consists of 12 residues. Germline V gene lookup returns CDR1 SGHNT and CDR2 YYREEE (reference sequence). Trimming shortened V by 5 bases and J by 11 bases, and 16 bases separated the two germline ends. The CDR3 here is CASSYLGGKAFF. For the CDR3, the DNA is TGTGCCAGCAGTTATCTAGGGGGGAAGGCTTTCTTT.